This T cell receptor (beta chain) was observed in a study of T cell responses to AZD1222 COVID-19 vaccine. Concerning this clone: Its target is unknown.

Here immunoSEQ multiplex PCR was the method, and the copy in TCRdb shows in-frame clones only, minus some. This sample carries fewer than 120,000 clones, roughly 93% of them seen once, and the ten largest clones take 2.9%. Germline V lookup: CDR1 SGHRS, CDR2 YFSETQ. J gave up 8 bases and V 7 bases, and 11 bases lay outside the gene matches. This CDR3 spans 14 amino acids. Study results and limitations: Regions 160-218 and 743-854 held dominance among vaccine-associated CD4 TCRs, which spanned spike.

The clonotype was recovered from an adult who received the AZD1222 COVID-19 vaccine. Specimen: peripheral blood, collected 28 days after the second AZD1222 dose. V and J are TRBV5-1 and TRBJ1-1; TRBD1 matches 10 bases. The CDR3 DNA reads as TGCGCCAGCTCGCCCCGGGGACAGGGGATGGAAGCTTTCTTT. Encoded protein: CASSPRGQGMEAFF.